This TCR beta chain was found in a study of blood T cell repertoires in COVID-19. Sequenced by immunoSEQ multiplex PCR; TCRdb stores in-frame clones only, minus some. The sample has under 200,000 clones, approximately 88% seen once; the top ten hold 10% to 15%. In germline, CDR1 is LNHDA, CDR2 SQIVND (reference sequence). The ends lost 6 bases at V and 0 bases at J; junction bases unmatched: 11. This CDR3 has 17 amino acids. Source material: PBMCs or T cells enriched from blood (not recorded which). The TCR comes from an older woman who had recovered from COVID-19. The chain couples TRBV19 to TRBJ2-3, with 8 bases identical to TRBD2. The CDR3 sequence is CASRGPRSGGSTDTQYF. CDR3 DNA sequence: TGTGCCAGTAGAGGACCTCGAAGCGGGGGAAGCACAGATACGCAGTATTTT. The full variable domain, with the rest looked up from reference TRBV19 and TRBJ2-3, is DGGITQSPKYLFRKEGQNVTLSCEQNLNHDAMYWYRQDPGQGLRLIYYSQIVNDFQKGDIAEGYSVSREKKESFPLTVTSAQKNPTAFYLCASRGPRSGGSTDTQYFGPGTRLTVL.